This T cell receptor beta chain was captured by sequencing in a study of Ad26.COV2.S vaccination and SARS-CoV-2 variants. Study details: Intramuscular Ad26.COV2.S at 5x10^10 or 1x10^11 viral particles.

Treatment reported: roughly 20 received Ad26.COV2.S at low or high dose, single or two shots; 5 received placebo; per-sample allocation not given. Material that was analyzed had been drawn on day 63 after the first vaccine or placebo injection. The V and J ends lost 7 bases and 7 bases respectively, with 16 bases between them. This CDR3 is 13 amino acids long. Germline-derived CDR1 and CDR2 are MNHEY and SVGAGI. Method: immunoSEQ multiplex PCR; TCRdb's copy keeps in-frame clones and lacks some. This sample carries about 350,000 clones, roughly 91% of them seen once, and the ten largest clones take around 3.6%.

The material was peripheral blood, obtained in a trial of Ad26.COV2.S vaccine versus placebo. The receptor was isolated from a person aged 18-60 years who received the Ad26.COV2.S COVID-19 vaccine or a placebo. This chain uses TRBV6-5 with TRBJ1-2; TRBD1 is a possible D gene (6 bases). CDR3 protein: CASIKGGLLGYTF. The CDR3, as DNA: TGTGCCAGCATTAAGGGGGGCCTCCTTGGCTACACCTTC.